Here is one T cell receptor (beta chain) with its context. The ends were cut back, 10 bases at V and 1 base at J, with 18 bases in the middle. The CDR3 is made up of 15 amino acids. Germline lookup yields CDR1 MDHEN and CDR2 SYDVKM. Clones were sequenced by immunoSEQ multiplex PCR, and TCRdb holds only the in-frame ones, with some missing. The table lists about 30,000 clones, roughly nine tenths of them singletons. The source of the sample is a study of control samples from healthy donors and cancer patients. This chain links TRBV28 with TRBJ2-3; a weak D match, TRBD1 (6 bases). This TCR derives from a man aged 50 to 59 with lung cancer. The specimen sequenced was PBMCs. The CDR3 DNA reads TGTGCCACCAGGGGACAAGCCCCCGGCACAGATACGCAGTATTTT. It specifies CATRGQAPGTDTQYF.